These 2 T cell receptor beta chains were all obtained from the same sample, sequenced in a study of control samples from healthy donors and cancer patients. The method was immunoSEQ multiplex PCR; TCRdb's version includes in-frame clones alone and lacks a portion of them. The sample includes 130,000 to 150,000 clones, 90% to 95% of them seen just once. The specimen sequenced was blood. Every receptor here comes from a man between 18 and 35 years old in good health.

This chain links TRBV5-1 with TRBJ2-1; D is possibly TRBD1 (6 bases). CDR3 length equals 15 residues. V was clipped by 4 bases and J by 3 bases, with 14 bases between them. CDR1 and CDR2 from the germline V gene are SGHRS and YFSETQ. The CDR3: CASSTRDTYYNEQFF. CDR3 sequence (DNA): TGCGCCAGCAGCACCCGGGACACCTACTACAATGAGCAGTTCTTC.

The chain links TRBV28 to TRBJ2-1; 7 bases align to TRBD2. CDR3 length: 16 residues. The germline V gene has CDR1 MDHEN and CDR2 SYDVKM. V shed 6 bases and J 6 bases; nucleotides not matched to a gene: 14. CDR3 nucleotides: TGTGCCAGCAGAGTTCCCGGCGGGACTACGCTCAATGAGCAGTTCTTC. Encoded protein: CASRVPGGTTLNEQFF. Supplemented by reference TRBV28 and TRBJ2-1, the full variable domain reads DVKVTQSSRYLVKRTGEKVFLECVQDMDHENMFWYRQDPGLGLRLIYFSYDVKMKEKGDIPEGYSVSREKKERFSLILESASTNQTSMYLCASRVPGGTTLNEQFFGPGTRLTVL.